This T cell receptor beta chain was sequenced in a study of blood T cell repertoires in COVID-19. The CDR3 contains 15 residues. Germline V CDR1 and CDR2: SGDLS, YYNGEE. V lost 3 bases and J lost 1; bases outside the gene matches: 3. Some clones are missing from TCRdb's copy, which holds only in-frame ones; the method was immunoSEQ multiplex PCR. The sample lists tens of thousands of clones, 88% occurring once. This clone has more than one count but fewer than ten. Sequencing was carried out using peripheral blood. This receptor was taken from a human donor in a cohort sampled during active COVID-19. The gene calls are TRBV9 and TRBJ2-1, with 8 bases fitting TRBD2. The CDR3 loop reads CASSAAGASYNEQFF. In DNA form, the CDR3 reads TGTGCCAGCAGCGCAGCGGGAGCGTCCTACAATGAGCAGTTCTTC.